The 28 T cell receptor beta chains below were found in one sample sequenced in a study of a mutant IDH1 vaccine in newly diagnosed glioma. Time point: week 47, end of study. Each dose of the vaccine consisted of 300 ug of mutant IDH1 20-mer peptide, with topical imiquimod. Method: immunoSEQ multiplex PCR; TCRdb's copy keeps in-frame clones and lacks some. The sample records 40,000 to 45,000 clones, roughly 80% being singletons. No antigen has been assigned to these receptors. The sequencing here drew on PBMCs, taken from a glioma patient whose treatment included an IDH1 peptide vaccine. The source is a man aged 18 to 35 with glioma. Some clones in this sample may be carry-over from other donors' samples.

The genes are TRBV5-5 and TRBJ1-2; 9 nucleotides agree with TRBD1. V lost 4 bases, J lost 1 base, and 5 bases stayed unmatched. The CDR3 length is 15 residues. Per germline, CDR1 SGHKS and CDR2 YYEKEE (reference sequence). CDR3: CASSLRDRVNYGYTF. In DNA, the CDR3 is TGTGCCAGCAGCCTTAGGGACAGGGTTAACTATGGCTACACCTTC.

This chain links TRBV30 with TRBJ1-1; 7 positions match TRBD1. The CDR3 extends over 11 amino acids. With V trimmed by 6 bases and J by 6 bases, 4 bases remained unmatched. Per germline, CDR1 GTSNPN and CDR2 SVGIG (reference sequence). The CDR3 sequence is CACRQGSEAFF. The CDR3 DNA reads TGTGCCTGCAGACAGGGCTCTGAAGCTTTCTTT.

The chain links TRBV2 to TRBJ2-7, with 7 positions matching TRBD2. This CDR3 is 12 amino acids long. Unmatched junction bases numbered 8, after V lost 9 bases and J lost 6 bases. Germline CDR1 and CDR2: SNHLY and FYNNEI. CDR3 region: CASQAGRSEQYF. DNA of the CDR3: TGTGCCAGTCAAGCCGGGAGGTCCGAGCAGTACTTC. Supplemented by reference TRBV2 and TRBJ2-7, the full variable domain reads EPEVTQTPSHQVTQMGQEVILRCVPISNHLYFYWYRQILGQKVEFLVSFYNNEISEKSEIFDDQFSVERPDGSNFTLKIRSTKLEDSAMYFCASQAGRSEQYFGPGTRLTVT.

This clone was found once. V usage is TRBV18 and J usage is TRBJ1-4; 8 nucleotides align to TRBD1. Germline CDR1 and CDR2: KGHSH and LQKENI. This CDR3 has 15 amino acids. Germline trimming cut 4 bases from V and 4 bases from J; bases unmatched to any gene: 5. The CDR3, as DNA: TGTGCCAGCTCACTCAACAGGGGGGATAATGAAAAACTGTTTTTT. Amino acids: CASSLNRGDNEKLFF.

The rearrangement links TRBV11-3 to TRBJ2-7, with unresolved D. Germline V lookup: CDR1 SGHNT, CDR2 YENEEA. Deletions cut 5 bases from V and 0 bases from J, with 8 bases between. This CDR3 has 13 residues. The CDR3 DNA reads as TGTGCCAGCAGCGGTGGGGACTCCTACGAGCAGTACTTC. This sequence encodes CASSGGDSYEQYF.

The rearrangement links TRBV20-1 to TRBJ2-4; D is perhaps TRBD1 (5 bases). V lost 0 bases, J lost 10 bases, and 7 bases lay in between. CDR1 is DFQATT, CDR2 SNEGSKA, per germline (reference sequence). The CDR3 contains 11 residues. CDR3 sequence reads: CSARDRAIQYF. CDR3 sequence (DNA): TGCAGTGCTAGAGACAGGGCAATTCAGTACTTC.

This clone turned up a few times. This sequence joins TRBV7-9 and TRBJ1-1; TRBD1 matches 7 bases. The germline V gene has CDR1 SEHNR and CDR2 FQNEAQ (reference sequence). This CDR3 is 16 amino acids long. The V gene end was trimmed by 5 bases and the J gene end by 0 bases; junction bases not matched to a gene: 9. CDR3 in amino acids: CASSALTGRMNTEAFF. In DNA, the CDR3 is TGTGCCAGCAGCGCCCTGACAGGGCGGATGAACACTGAAGCTTTCTTT.

This chain links TRBV11-2 with TRBJ2-2; 7 bases fit TRBD1. There are 17 residues in the CDR3. From germline, CDR1 is SGHAT and CDR2 FQNNGV. V was clipped by 7 bases and J by 5 bases; unmatched bases: 16. The CDR3 loop is CASTSPWYRGGTGELFF. For the CDR3, the DNA is TGTGCCAGCACCTCACCGTGGTACAGGGGTGGGACCGGGGAGCTGTTTTTT.

This clone was observed once. This rearrangement joins TRBV6-4 to TRBJ1-4, with no clear D. V lost 5 bases and J 4 bases, leaving 17 bases between the germline ends. Germline V lookup: CDR1 MRHNA, CDR2 SNTAGT. The CDR3 loop spans 16 amino acids. CDR3 amino acids: CASSSTASGRNEKLFF. The CDR3 bases are TGTGCCAGCAGTAGCACCGCGTCAGGCCGTAATGAAAAACTGTTTTTT.

This chain uses TRBV19 with TRBJ2-7; D is perhaps TRBD1 or TRBD2 (5 bases each). This CDR3 region has 14 residues. Trimming stripped 5 bases from V and 7 bases from J, with 18 bases between. Germline-derived CDR1 and CDR2 are LNHDA and SQIVND (reference sequence). The CDR3 nucleotides are TGTGCCAGTAGTGGGACCGGGTCCGGCGGGGAGCAGTACTTC. This encodes CASSGTGSGGEQYF.

For this clone: A read error likely explains this, since a far larger clone differs by one base. V usage is TRBV4-2 and J usage is TRBJ2-5, with 7 bases fitting TRBD2. J was trimmed by 2 bases and V by 0 bases; bases with no gene match: 3. This CDR3 is built from 15 residues. Germline CDR1 LGHNA, CDR2 YNFKEQ. CDR3 sequence reads: CASSQDPGGQETQYF. DNA of the CDR3: TGTGCCAGCAGCCAAGATCCGGGGGGACAAGAGACCCAGTACTTC.

In nucleotides, the CDR3 is TGCGCCAGCAGCTTGGTGGGACTAGCGGGCGGGCTTACCACAGATACGCAGTATTTT. Translated, it gives CASSLVGLAGGLTTDTQYF. This chain links TRBV5-1 with TRBJ2-3, with 12 bases that match TRBD2. This CDR3 comprises 19 residues. J was trimmed by 2 bases and V by 0 bases; bases with no gene match: 10. In germline, CDR1 is SGHRS, CDR2 YFSETQ. The full variable domain, its missing parts supplied by reference TRBV5-1 and TRBJ2-3, is KAGVTQTPRYLIKTRGQQVTLSCSPISGHRSVSWYQQTPGQGLQFLFEYFSETQRNKGNFPGRFSGRQFSNSRSEMNVSTLELGDSALYLCASSLVGLAGGLTTDTQYFGPGTRLTVL.

The V and J genes are TRBV21-1 and TRBJ2-7; the table's D call, TRBD1, has no DNA check behind it. TRBV21-1 is flagged as a pseudogene. This CDR3 is built from 15 residues. The CDR3 DNA sequence: TGTGCCAGCAGTAATGCGAGTAGGGGGCTAAACGAGCAGTACTTC. It is translated as CASSNASRGLNEQYF.

The chain carries TRBV7-2 and TRBJ1-2, with D possibly matching TRBD1 (5 bases). V was cut by 4 bases and J by 2 bases, with 8 bases left in between. The CDR3 is 13 residues long. CDR1 SGHTA and CDR2 FQGNSA come from the germline V gene. The CDR3, as DNA: TGTGCCAGCAGCTACAGGTCCAACTATGGCTACACCTTC. It is translated as CASSYRSNYGYTF.

V gene TRBV5-6 combines with J gene TRBJ1-3, with D perhaps matching TRBD1 (6 bases). The CDR3 consists of 15 residues. V was trimmed by 2 bases and J by 0 bases, leaving 9 bases between them. The germline CDR1 and CDR2 sequences are SGHDT and YYEEEE. The CDR3 nucleotides are TGTGCCAGCAGCTTAGACAGGTACTCTGGAAACACCATATATTTT. Protein sequence: CASSLDRYSGNTIYF.

This clone was seen a single time. The V and J genes are TRBV5-1 and TRBJ2-7, with TRBD1 matching 7 bases. Unmatched junction bases numbered 17, after V lost 5 bases and J lost 0 bases. The length of the CDR3 is 18 residues. CDR1 and CDR2 (germline): SGHRS, YFSETQ. CDR3 in amino acids: CASRATGELRESSYEQYF. The CDR3, as DNA: TGCGCCAGCAGAGCTACAGGGGAATTAAGGGAAAGCTCCTACGAGCAGTACTTC. The whole variable domain, filled in from reference TRBV5-1 and TRBJ2-7, reads KAGVTQTPRYLIKTRGQQVTLSCSPISGHRSVSWYQQTPGQGLQFLFEYFSETQRNKGNFPGRFSGRQFSNSRSEMNVSTLELGDSALYLCASRATGELRESSYEQYFGPGTRLTVT.

V and J are TRBV15 and TRBJ1-5; no clear D. Germline CDR1 reads LNHNV; CDR2 reads YYDKDF (reference sequence). The CDR3 is made up of 14 amino acids. Between the trimmed V and J ends, which lost 3 bases and 3 bases, there was a span of 9 bases. The CDR3 reads CATSRGQNNQPQHF. DNA of the CDR3: TGTGCCACCAGCAGGGGTCAGAACAATCAGCCCCAGCATTTT. The variable domain in full, completed from reference TRBV15 and TRBJ1-5, reads DAMVIQNPRYQVTQFGKPVTLSCSQTLNHNVMYWYQQKSSQAPKLLFHYYDKDFNNEADTPDNFQSRRPNTSFCFLDIRSPGLGDTAMYLCATSRGQNNQPQHFGDGTRLSIL.

DNA of the CDR3: TGTGCCAGCAGCCCCGGACAGGGGATGAACACTGAAGCTTTCTTT. This codes for CASSPGQGMNTEAFF. The genes are TRBV27 and TRBJ1-1; 9 nucleotides align to TRBD1. The germline gives CDR1 MNHEY, CDR2 SMNVEV (reference sequence). The CDR3 is 15 amino acids. V shed 6 bases and J 0 bases; nucleotides not matched to a gene: 5.

The chain joins TRBV27 to TRBJ1-1; D remains unclear. The CDR3 sequence is 14 residues long. The V end lost 2 bases, the J end lost 0 bases, and 7 bases lay between the germline ends. Germline V gene lookup returns CDR1 MNHEY and CDR2 SMNVEV (reference sequence). CDR3 amino acids: CASSLTGLNTEAFF. CDR3 in DNA: TGTGCCAGCAGTTTAACGGGGTTGAACACTGAAGCTTTCTTT.

A remark on this clone: The same CDR3 can be traced to other DNA sequences in this sample. The rearrangement joins TRBV4-3 to TRBJ2-1; 11 bases line up with TRBD1. Germline trimming cut 4 bases from V and 7 bases from J; bases unmatched to any gene: 6. The V gene's germline CDR1 is LGHNA and CDR2 YSLEER. CDR3 size: 15 residues. CDR3 residues: CASSPDRGLGNEQFF. CDR3 nucleotide sequence: TGCGCCAGCAGCCCGGACAGGGGGCTTGGAAATGAGCAGTTCTTC.

With respect to this clone: Different DNA sequences within this sample yield the same CDR3. This chain connects TRBV7-3 to TRBJ2-2; D perhaps matches TRBD2 (6 bases). Germline CDR1 SGHTA, CDR2 FQGTGA. The ends were cut back, 0 bases at V and 4 bases at J, with 6 bases in the middle. This CDR3 region has 14 residues. The CDR3 coding sequence is TGTGCCAGCAGCTTAACCGGGAGCACCGGGGAGCTGTTTTTT. This encodes CASSLTGSTGELFF.

There are a few counts of this clone. V is TRBV29-1 and J is TRBJ1-1; tentatively, D is TRBD1 (6 bases). CDR1 and CDR2 (germline): SQVTM, ANQGSEA. The V end lost 7 bases, the J end lost 6 bases, and 12 bases lay between the germline ends. This CDR3 is 11 amino acids long. The CDR3 spells CSAAGVAEAFF. For the CDR3, the DNA is TGCAGCGCTGCAGGGGTTGCTGAAGCTTTCTTT.

The J gene is TRBJ2-7, the V gene TRBV5-6; 10 bases are shared with TRBD1. V was clipped by 2 bases and J by 5 bases; unmatched bases: 7. The CDR3 covers 15 residues. Germline values: CDR1 SGHDT, CDR2 YYEEEE. CDR3 DNA: TGTGCCAGCAGCTTCCGGGACAGGGGTCTCCACGAGCAGTACTTC. This sequence encodes CASSFRDRGLHEQYF. The full variable domain, with the rest looked up from reference TRBV5-6 and TRBJ2-7, is DAGVTQSPTHLIKTRGQQVTLRCSPKSGHDTVSWYQQALGQGPQFIFQYYEEEERQRGNFPDRFSGHQFPNYSSELNVNALLLGDSALYLCASSFRDRGLHEQYFGPGTRLTVT.

The sample holds one count of this clone. The chain carries TRBV30 and TRBJ1-5, with unresolved D. CDR3 length: 13 amino acids. Germline values: CDR1 GTSNPN, CDR2 SVGIG (reference sequence). The V end was cut by 0 bases, the J end by 7 bases, with 10 bases between. The DNA of the CDR3 is TGTGCCTGGAGTGTACGAGCAGGACAGCCCCAGCATTTT. This encodes CAWSVRAGQPQHF.

This clone was seen just once. The gene calls are TRBV4-3 and TRBJ2-2; D is unclear. This CDR3 contains 15 residues. Germline assignment: CDR1 LGHNA and CDR2 YSLEER. Trimming pared 0 bases from V and 1 base from J, leaving 6 bases between. CDR3 amino acids: CASSQDWLNTGELFF. DNA for the CDR3: TGCGCCAGCAGCCAAGATTGGCTGAACACCGGGGAGCTGTTTTTT.

The table lists this clone with a few counts. The chain carries TRBV25-1 and TRBJ1-1; 7 bases agree with TRBD1. Germline trimming cut 6 bases from V and 0 bases from J; bases unmatched to any gene: 4. This CDR3 comprises 14 residues. Germline V gene sequence: CDR1 MGHDK, CDR2 SYGVNS. The DNA of the CDR3 is TGTGCCAGCAGAAAGGGACAGTTGAACACTGAAGCTTTCTTT. Protein sequence: CASRKGQLNTEAFF.

The chain uses TRBV6-1 and TRBJ2-7; D possibly uses TRBD1 or TRBD2 (6 bases each). Trimming shortened V by 2 bases and J by 9 bases, and 23 bases separated the two germline ends. The germline CDR1 and CDR2 sequences are MNHNS and SASEGT. The CDR3 runs to 16 residues. CDR3 in DNA: TGTGCCAGCAGTGAACGGGGGCGGGGCGGCTCGTTGGGGCAGTACTTC. Translating gives CASSERGRGGSLGQYF.

The chain carries TRBV30 and TRBJ2-1; 12 bases are a match to TRBD2. The length of the CDR3 is 15 residues. Germline V lookup: CDR1 GTSNPN, CDR2 SVGIG (reference sequence). Trimming cost V 0 bases and J 8 bases; bases outside gene matches: 5. The CDR3 loop reads CAWSVTSGRTHEQFF. Written as DNA, the CDR3 is TGTGCCTGGAGTGTAACTAGCGGGAGGACTCATGAGCAGTTCTTC.